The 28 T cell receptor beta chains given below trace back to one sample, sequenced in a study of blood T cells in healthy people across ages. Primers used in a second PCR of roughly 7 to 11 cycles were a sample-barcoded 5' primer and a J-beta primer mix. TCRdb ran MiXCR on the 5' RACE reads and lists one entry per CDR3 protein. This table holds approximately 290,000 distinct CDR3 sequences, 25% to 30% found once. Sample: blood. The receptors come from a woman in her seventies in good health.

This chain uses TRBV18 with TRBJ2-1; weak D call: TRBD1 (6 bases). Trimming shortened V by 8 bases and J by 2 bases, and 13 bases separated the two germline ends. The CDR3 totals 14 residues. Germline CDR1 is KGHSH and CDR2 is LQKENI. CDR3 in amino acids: CASDPRGTYNEQFF. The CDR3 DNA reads TGTGCCAGCGACCCCAGGGGCACCTACAATGAGCAGTTCTTC.

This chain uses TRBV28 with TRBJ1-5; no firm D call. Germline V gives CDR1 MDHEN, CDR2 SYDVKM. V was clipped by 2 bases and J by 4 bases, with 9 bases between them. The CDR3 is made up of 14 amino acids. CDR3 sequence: CASSLTIPNQPQHF. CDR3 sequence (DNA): TGTGCCAGCAGTTTAACGATTCCGAATCAGCCCCAGCATTTT.

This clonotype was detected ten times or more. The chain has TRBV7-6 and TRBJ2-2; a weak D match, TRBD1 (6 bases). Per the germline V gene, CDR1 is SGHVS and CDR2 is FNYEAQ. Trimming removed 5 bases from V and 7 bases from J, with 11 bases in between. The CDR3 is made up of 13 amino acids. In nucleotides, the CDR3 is TGTGCCAGCAGCAAACAGGGCGTCGGGGAGCTGTTTTTT. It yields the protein CASSKQGVGELFF.

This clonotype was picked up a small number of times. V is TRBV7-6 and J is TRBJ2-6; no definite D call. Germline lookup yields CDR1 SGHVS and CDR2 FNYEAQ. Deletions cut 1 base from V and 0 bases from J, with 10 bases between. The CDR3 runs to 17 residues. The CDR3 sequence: CASSLEGGFSGANVLTF. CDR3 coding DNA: TGTGCCAGCAGCTTAGAGGGCGGATTCTCTGGGGCCAACGTCCTGACTTTC.

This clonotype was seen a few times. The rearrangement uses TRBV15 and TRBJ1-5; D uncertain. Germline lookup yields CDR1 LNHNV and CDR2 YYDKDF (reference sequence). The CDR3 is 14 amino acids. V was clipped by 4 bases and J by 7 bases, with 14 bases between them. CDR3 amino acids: CATSTNPDGQPQHF. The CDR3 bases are TGTGCCACCAGCACCAACCCCGACGGGCAGCCCCAGCATTTT.

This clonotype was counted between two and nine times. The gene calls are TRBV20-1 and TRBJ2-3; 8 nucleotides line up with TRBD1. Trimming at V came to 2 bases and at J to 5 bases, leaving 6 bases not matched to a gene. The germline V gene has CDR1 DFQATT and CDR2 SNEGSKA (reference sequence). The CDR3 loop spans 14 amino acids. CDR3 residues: CSARWTGMGDTQYF. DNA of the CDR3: TGCAGTGCTAGATGGACAGGGATGGGAGATACGCAGTATTTT.

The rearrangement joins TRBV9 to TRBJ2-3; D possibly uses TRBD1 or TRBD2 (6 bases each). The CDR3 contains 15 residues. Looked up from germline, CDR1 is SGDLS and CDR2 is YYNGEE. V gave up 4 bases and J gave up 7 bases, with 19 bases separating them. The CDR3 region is CASSLLEDGGHTQYF. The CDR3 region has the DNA TGTGCCAGCAGCCTACTAGAGGATGGGGGGCATACGCAGTATTTT.

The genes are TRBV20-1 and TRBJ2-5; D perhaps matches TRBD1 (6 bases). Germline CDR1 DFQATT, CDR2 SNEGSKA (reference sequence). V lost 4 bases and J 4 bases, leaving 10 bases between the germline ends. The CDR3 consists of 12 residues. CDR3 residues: CSAIQGSETQYF. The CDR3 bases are TGCAGTGCTATACAGGGTTCAGAGACCCAGTACTTC.

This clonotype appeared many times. CDR3 bases: TGCGCCAGCAGCTTCTACACCGGGGAGCTGTTTTTT. Its protein product is CASSFYTGELFF. This chain uses TRBV5-1 with TRBJ2-2; D gene unclear. The V gene lost 2 bases and the J gene lost 3 bases, with 2 bases spanning the gap. The CDR3 is 12 residues long. Looked up from germline, CDR1 is SGHRS and CDR2 is YFSETQ. The variable domain in full, completed from reference TRBV5-1 and TRBJ2-2, reads KAGVTQTPRYLIKTRGQQVTLSCSPISGHRSVSWYQQTPGQGLQFLFEYFSETQRNKGNFPGRFSGRQFSNSRSEMNVSTLELGDSALYLCASSFYTGELFFGEGSRLTVL.

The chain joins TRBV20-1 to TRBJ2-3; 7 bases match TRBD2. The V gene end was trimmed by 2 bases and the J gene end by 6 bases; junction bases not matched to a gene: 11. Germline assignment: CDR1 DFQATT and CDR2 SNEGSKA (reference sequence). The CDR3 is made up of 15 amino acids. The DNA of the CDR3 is TGCAGTGCTAGACTCTGGGCGGGAGAGGCGGATACGCAGTATTTT. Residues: CSARLWAGEADTQYF.

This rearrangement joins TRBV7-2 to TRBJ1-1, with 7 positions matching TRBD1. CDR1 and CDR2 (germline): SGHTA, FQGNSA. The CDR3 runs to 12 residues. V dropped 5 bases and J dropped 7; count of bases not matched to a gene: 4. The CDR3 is CASSPGGGEAFF. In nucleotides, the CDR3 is TGTGCCAGCAGCCCAGGGGGTGGTGAAGCTTTCTTT.

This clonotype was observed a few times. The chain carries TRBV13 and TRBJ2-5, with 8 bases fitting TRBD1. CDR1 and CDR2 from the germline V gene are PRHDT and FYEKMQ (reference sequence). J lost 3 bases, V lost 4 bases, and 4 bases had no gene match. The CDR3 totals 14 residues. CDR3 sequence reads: CASSSWTGKETQYF. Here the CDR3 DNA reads TGTGCCAGCAGCTCCTGGACAGGGAAAGAGACCCAGTACTTC.

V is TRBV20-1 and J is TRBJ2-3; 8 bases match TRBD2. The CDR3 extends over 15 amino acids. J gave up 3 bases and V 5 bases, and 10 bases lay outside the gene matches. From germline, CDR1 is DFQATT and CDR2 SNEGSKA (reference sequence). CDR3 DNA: TGCAGTGCTGGAAATGAGGGCGGGGGGACAGATACGCAGTATTTT. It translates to CSAGNEGGGTDTQYF.

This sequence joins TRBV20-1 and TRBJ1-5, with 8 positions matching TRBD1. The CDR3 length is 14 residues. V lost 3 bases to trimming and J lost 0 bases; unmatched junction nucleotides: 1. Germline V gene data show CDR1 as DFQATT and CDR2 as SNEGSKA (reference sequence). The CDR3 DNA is TGCAGTGCTAGCGGACAGGGTAGCAATCAGCCCCAGCATTTT. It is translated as CSASGQGSNQPQHF.

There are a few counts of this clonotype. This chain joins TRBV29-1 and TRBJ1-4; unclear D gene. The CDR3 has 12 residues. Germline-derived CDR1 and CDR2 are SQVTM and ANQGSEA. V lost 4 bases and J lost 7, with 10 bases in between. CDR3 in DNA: TGCAGCGTTGGTTCAGAAGGTGAAAAACTGTTTTTT. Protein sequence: CSVGSEGEKLFF.

CDR3 coding DNA: TGCAGTGCCCTTGGGGAGGGTCTCGGCATCGGCCAAGAGACCCAGTACTTC. This gives the protein CSALGEGLGIGQETQYF. The chain employs TRBV20-1 and TRBJ2-5, with TRBD2 identical over 7 bases. Germline values: CDR1 DFQATT, CDR2 SNEGSKA (reference sequence). After removal of 6 bases from V and 1 base from J, the junction contained 17 bases not matched to a gene. This CDR3 region has 17 residues.

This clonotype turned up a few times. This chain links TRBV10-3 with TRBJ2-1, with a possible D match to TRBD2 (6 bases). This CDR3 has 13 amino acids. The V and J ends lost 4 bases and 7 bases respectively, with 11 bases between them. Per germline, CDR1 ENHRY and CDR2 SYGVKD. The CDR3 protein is CAISAEGRNEQFF. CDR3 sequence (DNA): TGTGCCATCAGTGCGGAGGGGAGAAATGAGCAGTTCTTC.

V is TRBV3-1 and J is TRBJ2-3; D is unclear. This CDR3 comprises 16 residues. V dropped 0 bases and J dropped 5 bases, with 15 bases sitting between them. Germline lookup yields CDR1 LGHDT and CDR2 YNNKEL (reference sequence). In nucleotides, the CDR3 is TGTGCCAGCAGCCAAGATTGGGATGTTTCGGGAGATACGCAGTATTTT. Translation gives CASSQDWDVSGDTQYF.

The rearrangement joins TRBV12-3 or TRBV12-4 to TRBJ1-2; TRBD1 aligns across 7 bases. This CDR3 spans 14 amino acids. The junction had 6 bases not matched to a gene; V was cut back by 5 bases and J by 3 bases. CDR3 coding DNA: TGTGCCAGCAGTCCTCTGGGACAGCACTATGGCTACACCTTC. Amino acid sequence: CASSPLGQHYGYTF.

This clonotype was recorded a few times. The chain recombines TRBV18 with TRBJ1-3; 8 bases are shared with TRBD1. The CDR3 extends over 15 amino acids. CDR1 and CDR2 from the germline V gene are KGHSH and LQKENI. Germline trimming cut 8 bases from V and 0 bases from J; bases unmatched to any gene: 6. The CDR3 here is CASTAGTGSGNTIYF. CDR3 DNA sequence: TGTGCCAGCACTGCCGGGACAGGCTCTGGAAACACCATATATTTT.

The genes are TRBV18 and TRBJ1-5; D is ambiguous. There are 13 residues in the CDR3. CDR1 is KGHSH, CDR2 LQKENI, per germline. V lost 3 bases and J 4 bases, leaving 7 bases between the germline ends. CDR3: CASSPALNQPQHF. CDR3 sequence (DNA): TGTGCCAGCTCACCCGCCCTGAATCAGCCCCAGCATTTT.

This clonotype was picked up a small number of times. CDR3 loop: CSARAPGQRRGEQFF. CDR3 nucleotides: TGCAGTGCTAGAGCTCCGGGACAGAGGCGAGGTGAGCAGTTCTTC. The chain has TRBV20-1 and TRBJ2-1, with TRBD1 matching over 7 bases. Germline CDR1 DFQATT, CDR2 SNEGSKA (reference sequence). The CDR3 contains 15 residues. Trimming took 1 base from V and 9 from J; bases not matched to a gene: 12.

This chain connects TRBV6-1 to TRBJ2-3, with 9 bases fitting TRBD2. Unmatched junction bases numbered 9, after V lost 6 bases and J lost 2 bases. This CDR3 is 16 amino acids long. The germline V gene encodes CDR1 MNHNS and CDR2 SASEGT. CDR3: CASSLGASGITDTQYF. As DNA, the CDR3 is TGTGCCAGCAGCCTCGGGGCTAGCGGGATCACAGATACGCAGTATTTT.

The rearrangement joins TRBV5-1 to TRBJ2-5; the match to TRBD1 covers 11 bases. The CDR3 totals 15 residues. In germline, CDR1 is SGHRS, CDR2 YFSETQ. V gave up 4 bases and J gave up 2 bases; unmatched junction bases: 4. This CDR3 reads CASSQGQGVQETQYF. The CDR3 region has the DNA TGCGCCAGCAGCCAGGGACAGGGGGTGCAAGAGACCCAGTACTTC. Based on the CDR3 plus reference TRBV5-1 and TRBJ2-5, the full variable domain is KAGVTQTPRYLIKTRGQQVTLSCSPISGHRSVSWYQQTPGQGLQFLFEYFSETQRNKGNFPGRFSGRQFSNSRSEMNVSTLELGDSALYLCASSQGQGVQETQYFGPGTRLLVL.

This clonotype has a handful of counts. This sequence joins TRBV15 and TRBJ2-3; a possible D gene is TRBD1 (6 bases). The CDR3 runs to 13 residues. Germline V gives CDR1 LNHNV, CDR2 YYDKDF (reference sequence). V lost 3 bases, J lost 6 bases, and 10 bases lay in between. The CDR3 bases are TGTGCCACCAGCAGGCACAGGGAGGATACGCAGTATTTT. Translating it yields CATSRHREDTQYF.

This CDR3 reads CASSYSWGRETQYF. The DNA for the CDR3 is TGTGCCAGCAGTTACTCATGGGGTAGAGAGACCCAGTACTTC. The V and J genes are TRBV6-5 and TRBJ2-5; no definite D call. CDR1 and CDR2 (germline): MNHEY, SVGAGI. The germline V and J ends were trimmed by 0 bases and 4 bases, with 9 bases remaining between them. The CDR3 runs to 14 residues.

The CDR3 is CASSFQTSTDTQYF. Here the CDR3 DNA reads TGCGCCAGCAGCTTTCAGACTAGCACAGATACGCAGTATTTT. This rearrangement joins TRBV5-1 to TRBJ2-3; D unclear. V was pared by 2 bases and J by 0 bases, with 7 bases between. The CDR3 covers 14 residues. Germline assignment: CDR1 SGHRS and CDR2 YFSETQ.

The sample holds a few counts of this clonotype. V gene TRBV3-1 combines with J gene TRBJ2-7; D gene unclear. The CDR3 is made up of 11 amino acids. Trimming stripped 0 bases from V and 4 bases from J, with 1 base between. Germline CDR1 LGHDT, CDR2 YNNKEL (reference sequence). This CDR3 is CASSQEYEQYF. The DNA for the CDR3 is TGTGCCAGCAGCCAAGAGTACGAGCAGTACTTC.